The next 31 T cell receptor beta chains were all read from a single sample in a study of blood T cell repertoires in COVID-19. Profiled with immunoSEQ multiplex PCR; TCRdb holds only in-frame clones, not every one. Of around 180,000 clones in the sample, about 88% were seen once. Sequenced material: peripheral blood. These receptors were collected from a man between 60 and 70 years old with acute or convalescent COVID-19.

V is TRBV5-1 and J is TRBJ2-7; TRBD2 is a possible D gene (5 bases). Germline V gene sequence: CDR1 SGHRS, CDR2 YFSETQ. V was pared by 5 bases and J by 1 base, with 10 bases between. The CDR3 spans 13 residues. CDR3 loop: CASSPTGSYEQYV. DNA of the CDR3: TGCGCCAGCAGTCCGACGGGGTCCTACGAGCAGTACGTC.

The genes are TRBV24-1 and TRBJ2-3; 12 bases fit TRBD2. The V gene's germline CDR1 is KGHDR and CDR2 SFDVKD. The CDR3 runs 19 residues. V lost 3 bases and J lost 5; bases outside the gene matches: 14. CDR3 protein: CATSDRRTSGVLRKDTQYF. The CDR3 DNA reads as TGTGCCACCAGTGATCGAAGGACTAGCGGGGTACTAAGAAAAGATACGCAGTATTTT.

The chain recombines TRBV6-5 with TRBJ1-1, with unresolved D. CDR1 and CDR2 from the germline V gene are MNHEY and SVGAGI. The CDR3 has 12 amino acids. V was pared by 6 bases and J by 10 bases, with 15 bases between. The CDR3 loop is CASSHSLGAAFF. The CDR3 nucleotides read TGTGCCAGCAGCCACTCACTCGGAGCAGCTTTCTTT.

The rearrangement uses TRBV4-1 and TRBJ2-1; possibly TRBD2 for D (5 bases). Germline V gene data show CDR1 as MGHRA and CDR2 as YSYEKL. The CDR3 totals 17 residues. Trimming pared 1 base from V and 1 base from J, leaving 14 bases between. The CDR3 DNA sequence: TGCGCCAGCAGCCAAGGGTATGGGAGTAGGTCCTACAATGAGCAGTTCTTC. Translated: CASSQGYGSRSYNEQFF.

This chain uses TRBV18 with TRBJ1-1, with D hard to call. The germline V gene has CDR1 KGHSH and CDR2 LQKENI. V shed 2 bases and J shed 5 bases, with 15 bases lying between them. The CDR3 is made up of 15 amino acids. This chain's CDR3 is CASSPSEGWGTEAFF. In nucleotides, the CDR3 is TGTGCCAGCTCACCATCCGAGGGTTGGGGTACTGAAGCTTTCTTT.

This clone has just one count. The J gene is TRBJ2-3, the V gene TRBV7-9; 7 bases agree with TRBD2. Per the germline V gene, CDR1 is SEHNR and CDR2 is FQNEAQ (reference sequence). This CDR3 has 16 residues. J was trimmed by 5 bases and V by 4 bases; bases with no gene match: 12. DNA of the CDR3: TGTGCCAGCAGCTCCCGGGGAGGGAGCGTTGGAGATACGCAGTATTTT. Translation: CASSSRGGSVGDTQYF.

CDR3 residues: CASATSGRKETQYF. The CDR3 bases are TGCGCCAGCGCCACTAGCGGGAGAAAAGAGACCCAGTACTTC. The chain combines TRBV5-1 with TRBJ2-5; TRBD2 agrees at 11 bases. Germline CDR1 SGHRS, CDR2 YFSETQ. After removal of 7 bases from V and 3 bases from J, the junction contained 5 bases not matched to a gene. This CDR3 has 14 amino acids.

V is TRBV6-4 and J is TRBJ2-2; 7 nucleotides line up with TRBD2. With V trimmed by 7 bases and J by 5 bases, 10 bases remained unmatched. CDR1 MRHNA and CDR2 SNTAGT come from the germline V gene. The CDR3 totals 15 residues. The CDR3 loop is CASKPNLLATGELFF. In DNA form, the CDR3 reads TGTGCCAGCAAACCCAACTTACTAGCGACCGGGGAGCTGTTTTTT.

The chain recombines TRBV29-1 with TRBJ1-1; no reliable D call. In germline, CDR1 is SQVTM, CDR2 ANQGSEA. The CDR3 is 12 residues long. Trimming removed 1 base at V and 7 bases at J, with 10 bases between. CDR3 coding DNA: TGCAGCGTTGAAGGCCTCTCGGGTGAAGCTTTCTTT. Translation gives CSVEGLSGEAFF.

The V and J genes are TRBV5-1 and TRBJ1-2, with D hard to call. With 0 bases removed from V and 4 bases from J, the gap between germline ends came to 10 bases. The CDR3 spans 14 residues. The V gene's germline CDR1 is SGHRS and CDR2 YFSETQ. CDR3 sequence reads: CASSLEAGSYGYTF. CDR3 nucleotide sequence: TGCGCCAGCAGCTTGGAGGCAGGATCCTATGGCTACACCTTC.

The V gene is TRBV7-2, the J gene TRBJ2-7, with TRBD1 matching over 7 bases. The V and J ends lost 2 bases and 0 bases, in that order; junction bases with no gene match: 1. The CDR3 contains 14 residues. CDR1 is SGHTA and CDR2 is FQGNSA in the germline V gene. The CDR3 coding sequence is TGTGCCAGCAGCTTACCAGGGGGCTCCTACGAGCAGTACTTC. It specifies CASSLPGGSYEQYF.

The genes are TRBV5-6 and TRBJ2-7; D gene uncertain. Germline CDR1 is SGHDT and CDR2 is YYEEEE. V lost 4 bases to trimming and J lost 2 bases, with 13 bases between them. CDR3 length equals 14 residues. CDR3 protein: CASSTQSNPYEQYF. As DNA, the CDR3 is TGTGCCAGCAGCACGCAGTCAAATCCCTACGAGCAGTACTTC.

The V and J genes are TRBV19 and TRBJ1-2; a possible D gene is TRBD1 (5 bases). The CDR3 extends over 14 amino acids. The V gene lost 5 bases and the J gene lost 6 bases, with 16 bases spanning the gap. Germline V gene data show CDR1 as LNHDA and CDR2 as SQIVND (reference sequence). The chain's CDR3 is CASSSGQSGDGYTF. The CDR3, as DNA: TGTGCCAGTAGTTCAGGGCAATCGGGGGATGGCTACACCTTC.

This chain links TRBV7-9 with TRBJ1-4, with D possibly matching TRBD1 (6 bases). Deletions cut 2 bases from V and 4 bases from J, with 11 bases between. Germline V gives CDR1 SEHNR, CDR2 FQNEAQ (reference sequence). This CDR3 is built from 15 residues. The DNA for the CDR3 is TGTGCCAGCAGCTTAAATGGACAGAATAATGAAAAACTGTTTTTT. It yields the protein CASSLNGQNNEKLFF.

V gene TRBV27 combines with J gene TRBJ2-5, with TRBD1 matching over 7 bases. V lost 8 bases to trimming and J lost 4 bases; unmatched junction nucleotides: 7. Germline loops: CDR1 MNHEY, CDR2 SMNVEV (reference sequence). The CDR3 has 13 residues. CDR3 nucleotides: TGTGCCAGCGGTAACCCAGGGGGAGAGACCCAGTACTTC. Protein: CASGNPGGETQYF.

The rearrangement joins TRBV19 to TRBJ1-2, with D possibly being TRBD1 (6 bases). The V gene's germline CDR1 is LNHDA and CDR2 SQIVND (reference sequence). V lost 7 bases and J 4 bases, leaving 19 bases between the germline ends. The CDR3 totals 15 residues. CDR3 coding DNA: TGTGCCAGTAACGATGGGTCCGGACAGCGCTATGGCTACACCTTC. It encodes CASNDGSGQRYGYTF.

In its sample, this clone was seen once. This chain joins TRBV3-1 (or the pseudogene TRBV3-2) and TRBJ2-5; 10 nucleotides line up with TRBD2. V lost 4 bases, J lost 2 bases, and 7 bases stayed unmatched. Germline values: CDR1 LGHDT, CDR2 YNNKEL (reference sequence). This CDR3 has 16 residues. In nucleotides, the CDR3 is TGTGCCAGCAGCCGTGGACTAGCGGAGACGCAAGAGACCCAGTACTTC. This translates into CASSRGLAETQETQYF.

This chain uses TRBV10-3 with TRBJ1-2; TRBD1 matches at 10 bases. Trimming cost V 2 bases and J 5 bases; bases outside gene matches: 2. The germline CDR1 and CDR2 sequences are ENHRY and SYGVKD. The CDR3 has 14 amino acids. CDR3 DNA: TGTGCCATCAGTGAGGGGACAGGGGTTTATGGCTACACCTTC. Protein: CAISEGTGVYGYTF.

DNA of the CDR3: TGTGCCAGCAGCTTGGCAGTGGTTAGCAATCAGCCCCAGCATTTT. Residues: CASSLAVVSNQPQHF. V is TRBV5-8 and J is TRBJ1-5, with unresolved D. Germline V lookup: CDR1 SGHTS, CDR2 YDEGEE. Trimming pared 0 bases from V and 0 bases from J, leaving 7 bases between. The CDR3 extends over 15 amino acids.

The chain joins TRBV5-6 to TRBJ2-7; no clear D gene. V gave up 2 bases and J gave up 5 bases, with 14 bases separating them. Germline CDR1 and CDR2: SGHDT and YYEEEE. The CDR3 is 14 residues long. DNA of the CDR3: TGTGCCAGCAGCTTAAAGGCTAGTCTGGACGAGCAGTACTTC. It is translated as CASSLKASLDEQYF. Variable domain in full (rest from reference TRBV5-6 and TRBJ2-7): DAGVTQSPTHLIKTRGQQVTLRCSPKSGHDTVSWYQQALGQGPQFIFQYYEEEERQRGNFPDRFSGHQFPNYSSELNVNALLLGDSALYLCASSLKASLDEQYFGPGTRLTVT.

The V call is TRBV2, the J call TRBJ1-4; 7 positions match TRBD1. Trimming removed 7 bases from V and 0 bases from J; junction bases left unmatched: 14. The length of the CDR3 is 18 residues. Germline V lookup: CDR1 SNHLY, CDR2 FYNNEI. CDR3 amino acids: CASTLGQPAHATNEKLFF. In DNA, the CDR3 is TGTGCCAGCACCCTGGGACAGCCTGCCCACGCAACTAATGAAAAACTGTTTTTT.

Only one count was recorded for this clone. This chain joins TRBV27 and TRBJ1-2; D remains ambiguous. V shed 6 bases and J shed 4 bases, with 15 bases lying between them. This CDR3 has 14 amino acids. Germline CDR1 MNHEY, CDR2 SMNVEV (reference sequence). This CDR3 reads CASSPGGFVYGYTF. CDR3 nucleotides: TGTGCCAGCAGCCCAGGAGGGTTCGTCTATGGCTACACCTTC.

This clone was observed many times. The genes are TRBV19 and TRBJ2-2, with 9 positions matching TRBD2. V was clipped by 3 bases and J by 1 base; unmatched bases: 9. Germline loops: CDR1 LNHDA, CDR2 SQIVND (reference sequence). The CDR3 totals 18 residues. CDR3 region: CASSIKRGAGGNTGELFF. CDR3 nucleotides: TGTGCCAGTAGTATCAAAAGGGGAGCGGGAGGGAACACCGGGGAGCTGTTTTTT.

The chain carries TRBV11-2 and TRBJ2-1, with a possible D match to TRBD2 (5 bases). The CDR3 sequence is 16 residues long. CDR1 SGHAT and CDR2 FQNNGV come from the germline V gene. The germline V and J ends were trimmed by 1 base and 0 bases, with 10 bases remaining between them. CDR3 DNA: TGTGCCAGCAGCTTAGTCCCCGCGGGCTCCTACAATGAGCAGTTCTTC. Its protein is CASSLVPAGSYNEQFF.

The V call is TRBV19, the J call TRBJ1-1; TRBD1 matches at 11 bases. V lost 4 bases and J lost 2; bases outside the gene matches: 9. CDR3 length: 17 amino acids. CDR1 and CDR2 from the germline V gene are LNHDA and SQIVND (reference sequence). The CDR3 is CASSTPGQGVINTEAFF. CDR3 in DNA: TGTGCCAGTAGTACCCCGGGACAGGGGGTAATAAACACTGAAGCTTTCTTT.

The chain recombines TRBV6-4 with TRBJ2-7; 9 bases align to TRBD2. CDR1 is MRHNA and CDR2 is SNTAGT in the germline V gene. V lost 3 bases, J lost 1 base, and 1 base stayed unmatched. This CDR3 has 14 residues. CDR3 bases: TGTGCCAGCAGTGAGACTAGCGGATCCTACGAGCAGTACTTC. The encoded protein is CASSETSGSYEQYF.

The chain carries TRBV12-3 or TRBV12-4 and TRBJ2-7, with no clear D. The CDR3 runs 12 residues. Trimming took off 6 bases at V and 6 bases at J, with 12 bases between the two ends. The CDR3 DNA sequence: TGTGCCAGCAGCCCAAGCCTGAGCGAGCAGTACTTC. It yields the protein CASSPSLSEQYF.

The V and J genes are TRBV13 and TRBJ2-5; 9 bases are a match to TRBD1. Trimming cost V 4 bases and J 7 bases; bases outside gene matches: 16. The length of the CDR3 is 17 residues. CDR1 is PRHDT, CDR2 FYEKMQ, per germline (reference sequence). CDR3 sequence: CASSYRGTGPHELTQYF. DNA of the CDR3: TGTGCCAGCAGCTATAGGGGGACAGGGCCTCATGAATTGACCCAGTACTTC.

The CDR3 region is CASSQIGVGGYTF. The CDR3 DNA reads TGTGCCAGCAGCCAGATAGGGGTTGGTGGCTACACCTTC. J is TRBJ1-2 and V is TRBV7-9; D is possibly TRBD1 (5 bases). The CDR3 is 13 residues long. With 5 bases removed from V and 7 bases from J, the gap between germline ends came to 14 bases. Germline loops: CDR1 SEHNR, CDR2 FQNEAQ (reference sequence). Using reference TRBV7-9 and TRBJ1-2 for the parts outside the CDR3, the full variable domain is DTGVSQNPRHKITKRGQNVTFRCDPISEHNRLYWYRQTLGQGPEFLTYFQNEAQLEKSRLLSDRFSAERPKGSFSTLEIQRTEQGDSAMYLCASSQIGVGGYTFGSGTRLTVV.

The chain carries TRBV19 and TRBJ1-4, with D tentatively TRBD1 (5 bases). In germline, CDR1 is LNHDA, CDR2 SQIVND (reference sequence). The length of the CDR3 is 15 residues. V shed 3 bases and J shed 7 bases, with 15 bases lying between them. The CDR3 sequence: CASSIYLQGGEKLFF. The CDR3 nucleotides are TGTGCCAGTAGTATCTACCTTCAGGGTGGTGAAAAACTGTTTTTT.

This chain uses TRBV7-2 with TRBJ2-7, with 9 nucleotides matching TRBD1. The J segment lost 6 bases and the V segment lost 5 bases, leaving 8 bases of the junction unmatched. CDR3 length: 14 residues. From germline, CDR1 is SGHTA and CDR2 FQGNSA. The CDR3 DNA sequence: TGTGCCAGCAGCCCCGGGACAGGGAAAAGCGAGCAGTACTTC. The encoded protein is CASSPGTGKSEQYF.